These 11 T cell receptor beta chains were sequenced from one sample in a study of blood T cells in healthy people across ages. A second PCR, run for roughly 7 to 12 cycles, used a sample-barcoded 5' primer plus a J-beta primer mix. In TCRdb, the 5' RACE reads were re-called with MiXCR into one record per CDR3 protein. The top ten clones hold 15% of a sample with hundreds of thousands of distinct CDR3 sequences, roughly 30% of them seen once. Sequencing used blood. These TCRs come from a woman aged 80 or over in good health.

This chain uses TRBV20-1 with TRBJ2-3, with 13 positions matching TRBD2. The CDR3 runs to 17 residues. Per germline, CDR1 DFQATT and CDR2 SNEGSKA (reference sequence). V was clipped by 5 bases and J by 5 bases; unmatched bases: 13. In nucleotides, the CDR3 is TGCAGTGCTTTGACTAGCGGGGGGCCAGAAGGAAGAGATACGCAGTATTTT. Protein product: CSALTSGGPEGRDTQYF.

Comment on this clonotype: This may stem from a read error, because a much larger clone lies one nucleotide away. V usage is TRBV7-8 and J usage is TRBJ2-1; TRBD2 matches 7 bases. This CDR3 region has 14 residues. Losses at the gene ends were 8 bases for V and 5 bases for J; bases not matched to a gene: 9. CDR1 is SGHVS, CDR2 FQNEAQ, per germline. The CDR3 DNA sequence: TGTGCCAGCTCTAGGGGTGGGGGGGACAATGAGCAGTTCTTC. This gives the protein CASSRGGGDNEQFF. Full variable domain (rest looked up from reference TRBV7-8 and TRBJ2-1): GAGVSQSPRYKVAKRGQDVALRCDPISGHVSLFWYQQALGQGPEFLTYFQNEAQLDKSGLPSDRFFAERPEGSVSTLKIQRTQQEDSAVYLCASSRGGGDNEQFFGPGTRLTVL.

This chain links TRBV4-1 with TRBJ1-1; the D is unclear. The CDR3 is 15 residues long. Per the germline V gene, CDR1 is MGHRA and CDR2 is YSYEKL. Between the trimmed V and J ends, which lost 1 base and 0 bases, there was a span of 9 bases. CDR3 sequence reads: CASSQGQNMNTEAFF. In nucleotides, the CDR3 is TGCGCCAGCAGCCAAGGTCAGAACATGAACACTGAAGCTTTCTTT.

CDR3: CSAPVRGRREAQYF. The CDR3 bases are TGCAGCGCCCCAGTGAGGGGGCGCCGAGAGGCCCAGTACTTC. The chain uses TRBV29-1 and TRBJ2-4; 7 bases align to TRBD1. The junction had 19 bases not matched to a gene; V was cut back by 7 bases and J by 13 bases. The CDR3 totals 14 residues. The germline gives CDR1 SQVTM, CDR2 ANQGSEA.

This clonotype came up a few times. The CDR3 sequence: CASSPLGDRDGYTF. CDR3 bases: TGTGCCAGCAGCCCATTAGGGGACAGGGATGGCTACACCTTC. The chain is built from TRBV3-1 and TRBJ1-2, with TRBD1 matching 9 bases. This CDR3 has 14 residues. V lost 4 bases and J lost 6; bases outside the gene matches: 6. Germline V gives CDR1 LGHDT, CDR2 YNNKEL (reference sequence).

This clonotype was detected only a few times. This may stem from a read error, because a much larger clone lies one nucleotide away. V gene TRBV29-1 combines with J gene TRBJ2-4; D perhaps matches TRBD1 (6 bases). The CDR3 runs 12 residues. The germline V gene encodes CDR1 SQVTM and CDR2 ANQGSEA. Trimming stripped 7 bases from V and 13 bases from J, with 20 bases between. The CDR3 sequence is CSGGARGVEQYF. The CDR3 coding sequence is TGCAGCGGGGGCGCCAGGGGTGTAGAGCAGTACTTC.

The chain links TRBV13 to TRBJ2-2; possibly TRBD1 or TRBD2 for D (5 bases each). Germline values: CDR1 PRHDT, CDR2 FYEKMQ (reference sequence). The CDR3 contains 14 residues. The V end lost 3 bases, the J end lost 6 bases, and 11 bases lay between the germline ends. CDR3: CASSLAGSAGELFF. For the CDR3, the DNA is TGTGCCAGCAGCTTGGCAGGGAGCGCCGGGGAGCTGTTTTTT.

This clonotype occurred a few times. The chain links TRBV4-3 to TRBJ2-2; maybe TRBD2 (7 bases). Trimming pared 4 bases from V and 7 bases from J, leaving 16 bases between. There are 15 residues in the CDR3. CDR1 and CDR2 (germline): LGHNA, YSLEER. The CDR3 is CASSRGGARGGELFF. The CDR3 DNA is TGCGCCAGCAGCCGGGGGGGCGCAAGGGGCGGGGAGCTGTTTTTT.

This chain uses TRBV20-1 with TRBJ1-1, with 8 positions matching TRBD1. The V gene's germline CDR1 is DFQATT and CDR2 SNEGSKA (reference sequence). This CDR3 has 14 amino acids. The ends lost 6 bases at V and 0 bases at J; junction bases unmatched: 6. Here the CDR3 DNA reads TGCAGTGCAGTAGACAGGGGCGTGAACACTGAAGCTTTCTTT. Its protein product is CSAVDRGVNTEAFF.

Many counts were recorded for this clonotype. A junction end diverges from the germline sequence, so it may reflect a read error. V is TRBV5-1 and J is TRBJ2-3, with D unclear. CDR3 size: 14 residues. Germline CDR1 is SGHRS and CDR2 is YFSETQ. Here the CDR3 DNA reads TGTGCCAGCAGCTTAGGGCAGCTCACAGATACGCAGTATTTT. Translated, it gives CASSLGQLTDTQYF.

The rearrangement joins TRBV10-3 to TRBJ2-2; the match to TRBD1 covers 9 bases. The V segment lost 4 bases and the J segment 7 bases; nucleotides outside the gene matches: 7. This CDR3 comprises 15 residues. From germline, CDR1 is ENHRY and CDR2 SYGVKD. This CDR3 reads CAISVPGTGLGELFF. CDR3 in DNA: TGTGCCATCAGTGTTCCCGGGACAGGGCTCGGGGAGCTGTTTTTT.